This is a list of T cell receptor beta chains from one sample in a study of human T cells and chemical hapten exposure. TCRdb re-analysed the RACE reads in MiXCR, keeping a single row per CDR3 protein. The sample records roughly 92,000 distinct CDR3 sequences, 9.5% to 12% being singletons. This specimen consisted of whole blood, obtained in connection with sensitization to the hapten diphenylcyclopropenone (DPC). The receptors derive from a middle-aged woman with alopecia areata. Some clones in this sample may be carry-over from other donors' samples. CDR3s include the opening cysteine and the closing phenylalanine or tryptophan.

v_call,j_call,cdr3_aa
TRBV7-2,TRBJ2-3,CASSWGQARDTQYF
TRBV5-5,TRBJ1-1,CASTNQVRVNTEAFF
TRBV4-3,TRBJ2-7,CASSQDFSYEQYF
TRBV20-1,TRBJ2-7,CSARVSGRAYEQYF
TRBV3-1,TRBJ2-7,CASSHRGGHEQYF
TRBV6-1,TRBJ2-7,CASSEHPGEQYF
TRBV6-5,TRBJ2-1,CASSTSGTRGTNEQFF
TRBV4-2,TRBJ2-7,CASGQEEGGRYHEQYF
TRBV20-1,TRBJ1-4,CSARNRGTGEKLFF
TRBV2,TRBJ2-2,CASRDQGTGELFF
TRBV15,TRBJ1-1,CATSRGDTEAFF
TRBV9,TRBJ2-1,CASSVTDRGVEQFF